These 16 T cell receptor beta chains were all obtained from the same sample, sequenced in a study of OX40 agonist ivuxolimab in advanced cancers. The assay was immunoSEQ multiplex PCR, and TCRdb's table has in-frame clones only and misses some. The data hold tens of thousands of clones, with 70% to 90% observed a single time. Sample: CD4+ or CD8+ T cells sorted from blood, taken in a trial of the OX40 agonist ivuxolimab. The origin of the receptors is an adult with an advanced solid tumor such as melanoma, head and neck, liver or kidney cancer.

CDR3 coding DNA: TGTGCCAGCAGCCGAAAATCGGGAGGGGAAAAACTGTTTTTT. It translates to CASSRKSGGEKLFF. The genes are TRBV6-5 and TRBJ1-4; D is unresolved. The ends were cut back, 6 bases at V and 8 bases at J, with 16 bases in the middle. In germline, CDR1 is MNHEY, CDR2 SVGAGI. CDR3 length equals 14 residues.

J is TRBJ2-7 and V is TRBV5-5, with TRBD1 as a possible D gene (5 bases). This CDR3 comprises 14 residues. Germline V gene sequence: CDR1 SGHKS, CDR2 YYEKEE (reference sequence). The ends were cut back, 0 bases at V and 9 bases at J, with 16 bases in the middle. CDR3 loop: CASSLDPQAYGQYF. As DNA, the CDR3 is TGTGCCAGCAGCTTGGACCCACAGGCCTATGGGCAGTACTTC.

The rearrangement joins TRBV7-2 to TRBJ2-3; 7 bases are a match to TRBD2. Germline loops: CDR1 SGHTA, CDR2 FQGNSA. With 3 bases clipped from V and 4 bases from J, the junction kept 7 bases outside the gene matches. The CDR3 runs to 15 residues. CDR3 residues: CASSFLAGVADTQYF. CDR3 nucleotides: TGTGCCAGCAGCTTTCTGGCGGGAGTCGCAGATACGCAGTATTTT.

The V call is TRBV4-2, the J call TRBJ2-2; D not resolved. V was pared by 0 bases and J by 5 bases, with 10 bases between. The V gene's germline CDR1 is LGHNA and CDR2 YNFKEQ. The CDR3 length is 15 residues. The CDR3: CASSQEGGRTGELFF. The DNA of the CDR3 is TGTGCCAGCAGCCAAGAGGGTGGAAGAACCGGGGAGCTGTTTTTT.

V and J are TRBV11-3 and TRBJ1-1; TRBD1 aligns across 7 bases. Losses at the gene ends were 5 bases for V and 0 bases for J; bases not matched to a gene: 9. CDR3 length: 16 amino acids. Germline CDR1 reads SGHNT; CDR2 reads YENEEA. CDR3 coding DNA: TGTGCCAGCAGCCCCACAACGACAGGGCTGAACACTGAAGCTTTCTTT. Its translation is CASSPTTTGLNTEAFF.

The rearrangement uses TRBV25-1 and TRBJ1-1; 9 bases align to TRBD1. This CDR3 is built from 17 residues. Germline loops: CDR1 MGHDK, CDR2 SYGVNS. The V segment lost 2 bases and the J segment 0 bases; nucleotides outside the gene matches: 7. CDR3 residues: CASSEGLGQGLNTEAFF. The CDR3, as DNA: TGTGCCAGCAGTGAAGGGCTGGGACAGGGCCTGAACACTGAAGCTTTCTTT.

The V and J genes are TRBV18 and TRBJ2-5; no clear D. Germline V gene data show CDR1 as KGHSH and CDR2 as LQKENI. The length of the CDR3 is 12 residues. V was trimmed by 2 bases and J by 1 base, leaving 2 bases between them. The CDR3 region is CASSPVQETQYF. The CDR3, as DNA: TGTGCCAGCTCACCAGTCCAAGAGACCCAGTACTTC.

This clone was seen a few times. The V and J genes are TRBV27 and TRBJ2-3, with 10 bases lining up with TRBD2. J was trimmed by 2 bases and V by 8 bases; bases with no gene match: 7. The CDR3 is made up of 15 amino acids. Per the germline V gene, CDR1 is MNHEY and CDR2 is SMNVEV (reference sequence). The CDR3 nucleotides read TGTGCCAGCGCTAGCGGGAGTGGTAACACAGATACGCAGTATTTT. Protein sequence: CASASGSGNTDTQYF.

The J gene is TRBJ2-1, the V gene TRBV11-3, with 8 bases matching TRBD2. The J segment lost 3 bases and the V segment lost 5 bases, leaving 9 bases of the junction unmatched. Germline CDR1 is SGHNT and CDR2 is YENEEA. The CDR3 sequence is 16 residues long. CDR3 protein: CASSHRGSGSYNEQFF. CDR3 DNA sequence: TGTGCCAGCAGCCACCGGGGAAGCGGGAGCTACAATGAGCAGTTCTTC.

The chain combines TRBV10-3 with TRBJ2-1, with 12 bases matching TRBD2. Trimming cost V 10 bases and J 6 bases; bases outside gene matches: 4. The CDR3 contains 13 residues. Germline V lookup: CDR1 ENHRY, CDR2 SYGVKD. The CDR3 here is CASGLAGLNEQFF. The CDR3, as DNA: TGTGCCAGCGGACTAGCGGGACTCAATGAGCAGTTCTTC.

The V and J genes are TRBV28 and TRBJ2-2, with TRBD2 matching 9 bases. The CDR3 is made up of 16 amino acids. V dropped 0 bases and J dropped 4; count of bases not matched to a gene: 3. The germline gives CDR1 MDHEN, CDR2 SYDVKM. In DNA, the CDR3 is TGTGCCAGCAGTTTATGGGGTAGCGGGAGCACCGGGGAGCTGTTTTTT. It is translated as CASSLWGSGSTGELFF.

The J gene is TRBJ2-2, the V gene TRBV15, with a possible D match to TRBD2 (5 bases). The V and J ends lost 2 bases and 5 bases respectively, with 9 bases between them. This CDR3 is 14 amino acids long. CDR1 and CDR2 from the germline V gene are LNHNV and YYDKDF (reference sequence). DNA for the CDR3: TGTGCCACCAGCAGAAAACTAGTTACCGGGGAGCTGTTTTTT. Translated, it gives CATSRKLVTGELFF. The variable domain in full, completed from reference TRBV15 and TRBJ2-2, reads DAMVIQNPRYQVTQFGKPVTLSCSQTLNHNVMYWYQQKSSQAPKLLFHYYDKDFNNEADTPDNFQSRRPNTSFCFLDIRSPGLGDTAMYLCATSRKLVTGELFFGEGSRLTVL.

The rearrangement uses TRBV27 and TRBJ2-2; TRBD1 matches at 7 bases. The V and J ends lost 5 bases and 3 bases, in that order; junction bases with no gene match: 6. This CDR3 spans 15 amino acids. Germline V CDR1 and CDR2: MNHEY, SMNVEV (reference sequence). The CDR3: CASSPRDRYTGELFF. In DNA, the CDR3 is TGTGCCAGCAGTCCTCGGGACAGATACACCGGGGAGCTGTTTTTT.

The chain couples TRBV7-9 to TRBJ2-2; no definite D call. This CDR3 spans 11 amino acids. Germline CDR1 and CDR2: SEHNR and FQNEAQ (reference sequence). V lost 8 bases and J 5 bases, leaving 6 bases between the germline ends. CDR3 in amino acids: CASGKTGELFF. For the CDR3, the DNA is TGTGCCAGCGGCAAAACCGGGGAGCTGTTTTTT. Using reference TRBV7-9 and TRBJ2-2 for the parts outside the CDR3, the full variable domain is DTGVSQNPRHKITKRGQNVTFRCDPISEHNRLYWYRQTLGQGPEFLTYFQNEAQLEKSRLLSDRFSAERPKGSFSTLEIQRTEQGDSAMYLCASGKTGELFFGEGSRLTVL.

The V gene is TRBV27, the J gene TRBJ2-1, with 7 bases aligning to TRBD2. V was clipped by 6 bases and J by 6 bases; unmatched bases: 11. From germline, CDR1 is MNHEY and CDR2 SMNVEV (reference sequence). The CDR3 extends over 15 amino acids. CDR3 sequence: CASRSTLADLNEQFF. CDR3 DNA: TGTGCCAGCAGGTCCACGCTAGCGGACCTCAATGAGCAGTTCTTC.

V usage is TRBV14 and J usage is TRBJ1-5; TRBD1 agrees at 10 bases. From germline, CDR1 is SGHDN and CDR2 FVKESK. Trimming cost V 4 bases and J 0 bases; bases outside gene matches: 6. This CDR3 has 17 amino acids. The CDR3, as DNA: TGTGCCAGCAGCCGGGGGACAGGGGCTAATAGCAATCAGCCCCAGCATTTT. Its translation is CASSRGTGANSNQPQHF.